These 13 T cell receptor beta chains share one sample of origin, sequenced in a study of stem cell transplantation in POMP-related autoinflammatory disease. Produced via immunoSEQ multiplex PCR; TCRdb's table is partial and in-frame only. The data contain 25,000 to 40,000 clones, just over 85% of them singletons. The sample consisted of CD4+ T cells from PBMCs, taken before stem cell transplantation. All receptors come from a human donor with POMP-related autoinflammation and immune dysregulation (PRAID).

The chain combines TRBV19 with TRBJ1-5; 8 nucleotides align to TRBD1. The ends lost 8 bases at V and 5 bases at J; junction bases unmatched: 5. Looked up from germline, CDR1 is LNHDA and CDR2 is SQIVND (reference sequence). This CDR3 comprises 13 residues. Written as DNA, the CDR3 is TGTGCCAGTGGCCCGACAGGGGATCAGCCCCAGCATTTT. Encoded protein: CASGPTGDQPQHF.

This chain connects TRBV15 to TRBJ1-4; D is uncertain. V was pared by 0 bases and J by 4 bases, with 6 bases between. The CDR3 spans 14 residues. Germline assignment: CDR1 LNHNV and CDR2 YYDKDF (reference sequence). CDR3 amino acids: CATSREVYNEKLFF. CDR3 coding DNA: TGTGCCACCAGCAGAGAGGTTTATAATGAAAAACTGTTTTTT.

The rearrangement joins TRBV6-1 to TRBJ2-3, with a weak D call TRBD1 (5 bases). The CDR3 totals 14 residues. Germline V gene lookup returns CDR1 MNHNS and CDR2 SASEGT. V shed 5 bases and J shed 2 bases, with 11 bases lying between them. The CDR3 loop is CASSTTAPTDTQYF. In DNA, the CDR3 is TGTGCCAGCAGTACGACAGCCCCCACAGATACGCAGTATTTT.

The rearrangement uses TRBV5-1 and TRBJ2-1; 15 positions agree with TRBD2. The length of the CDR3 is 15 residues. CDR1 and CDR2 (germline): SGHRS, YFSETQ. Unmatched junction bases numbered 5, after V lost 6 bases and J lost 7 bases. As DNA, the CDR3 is TGCGCCAGCACGCGGGGACTAGCGGGAGGAAATGAGCAGTTCTTC. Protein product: CASTRGLAGGNEQFF.

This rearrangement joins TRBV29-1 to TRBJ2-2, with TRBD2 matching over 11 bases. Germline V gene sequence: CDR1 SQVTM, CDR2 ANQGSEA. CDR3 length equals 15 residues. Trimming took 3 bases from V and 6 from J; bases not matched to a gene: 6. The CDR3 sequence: CSVERSSGGSGELFF. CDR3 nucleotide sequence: TGCAGCGTTGAGAGGTCTAGCGGGGGGTCCGGGGAGCTGTTTTTT.

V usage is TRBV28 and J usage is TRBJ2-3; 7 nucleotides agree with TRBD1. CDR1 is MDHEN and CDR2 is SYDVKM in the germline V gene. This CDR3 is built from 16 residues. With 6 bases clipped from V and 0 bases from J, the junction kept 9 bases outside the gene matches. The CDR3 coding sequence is TGTGCCAGCAGCTCCCCGGGGACAGCTAGCACAGATACGCAGTATTTT. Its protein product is CASSSPGTASTDTQYF.

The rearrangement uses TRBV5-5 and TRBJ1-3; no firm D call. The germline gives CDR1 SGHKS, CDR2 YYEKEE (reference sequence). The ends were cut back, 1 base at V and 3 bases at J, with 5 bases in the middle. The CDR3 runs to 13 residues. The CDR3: CASSLRGGNTIYF. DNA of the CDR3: TGTGCCAGCAGCTTGCGGGGTGGAAACACCATATATTTT. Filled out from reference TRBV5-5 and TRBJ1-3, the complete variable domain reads DAGVTQSPTHLIKTRGQQVTLRCSPISGHKSVSWYQQVLGQGPQFIFQYYEKEERGRGNFPDRFSARQFPNYSSELNVNALLLGDSALYLCASSLRGGNTIYFGEGSWLTVV.

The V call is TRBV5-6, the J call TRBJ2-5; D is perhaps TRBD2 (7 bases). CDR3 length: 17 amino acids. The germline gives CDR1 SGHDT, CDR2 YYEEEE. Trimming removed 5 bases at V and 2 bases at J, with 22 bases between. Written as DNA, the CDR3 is TGTGCCAGCAGTCGAGGCCCTCCGGGGGGCTCACAAGAGACCCAGTACTTC. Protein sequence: CASSRGPPGGSQETQYF.

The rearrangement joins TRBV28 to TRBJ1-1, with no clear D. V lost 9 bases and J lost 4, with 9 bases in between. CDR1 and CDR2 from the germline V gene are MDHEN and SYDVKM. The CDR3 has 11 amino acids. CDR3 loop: CASGGVTEAFF. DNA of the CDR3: TGTGCCAGTGGAGGTGTCACTGAAGCTTTCTTT.

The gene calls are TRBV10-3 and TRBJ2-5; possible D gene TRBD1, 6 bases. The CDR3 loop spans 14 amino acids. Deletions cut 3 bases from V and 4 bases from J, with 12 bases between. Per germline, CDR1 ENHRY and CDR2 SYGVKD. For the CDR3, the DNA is TGTGCCATCAGTGACGGGAAAGGGGGAGAGACCCAGTACTTC. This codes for CAISDGKGGETQYF.

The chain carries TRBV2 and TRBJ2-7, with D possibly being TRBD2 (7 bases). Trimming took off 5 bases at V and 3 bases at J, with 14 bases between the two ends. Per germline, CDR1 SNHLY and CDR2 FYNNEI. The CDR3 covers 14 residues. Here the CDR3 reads CASSRRGGDYEQYF. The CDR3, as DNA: TGTGCCAGCAGTAGGAGGGGGGGGGACTACGAGCAGTACTTC.

The CDR3 bases are TGCAGCGTTGGGGGGGGGCCTTCCAATCAGCCCCAGCATTTT. Translated, it gives CSVGGGPSNQPQHF. The chain is built from TRBV29-1 and TRBJ1-5; weak D call: TRBD1 (6 bases). This CDR3 is 14 amino acids long. V lost 4 bases, J lost 3 bases, and 13 bases lay in between. Germline V gene data show CDR1 as SQVTM and CDR2 as ANQGSEA.

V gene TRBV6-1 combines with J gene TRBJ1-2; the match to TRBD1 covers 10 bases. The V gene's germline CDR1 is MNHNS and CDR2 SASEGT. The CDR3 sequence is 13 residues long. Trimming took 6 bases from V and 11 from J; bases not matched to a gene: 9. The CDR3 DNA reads TGTGCCAGCAGGGAGGACAGGGGGGCTTTTTACACCTTC. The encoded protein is CASREDRGAFYTF.